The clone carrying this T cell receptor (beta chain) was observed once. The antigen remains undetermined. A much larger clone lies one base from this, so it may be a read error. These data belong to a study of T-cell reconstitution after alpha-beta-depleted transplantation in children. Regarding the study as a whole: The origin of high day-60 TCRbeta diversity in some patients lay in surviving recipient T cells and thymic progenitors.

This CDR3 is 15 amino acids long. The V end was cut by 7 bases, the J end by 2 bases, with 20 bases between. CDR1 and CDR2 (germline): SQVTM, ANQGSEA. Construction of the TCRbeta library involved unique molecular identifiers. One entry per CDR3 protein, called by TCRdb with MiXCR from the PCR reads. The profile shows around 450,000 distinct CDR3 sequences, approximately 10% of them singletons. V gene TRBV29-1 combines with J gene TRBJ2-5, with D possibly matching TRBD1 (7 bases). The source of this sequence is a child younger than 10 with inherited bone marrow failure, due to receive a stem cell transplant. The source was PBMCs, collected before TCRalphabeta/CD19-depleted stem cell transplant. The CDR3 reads CSAGGNRGHQETQYF. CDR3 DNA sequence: TGCAGCGCAGGGGGGAACAGGGGACATCAAGAGACCCAGTACTTC.